A selection of T cell receptor beta chains follows, all from one sample in a study of blood T cell repertoires in COVID-19. Measured with immunoSEQ multiplex PCR; TCRdb has only the in-frame clones, and not every one. Counted here are roughly 190,000 clones, around four fifths occurring once; the ten biggest clones make up about an eighth. Sequencing was performed on PBMCs or T cells enriched from blood (not recorded which). These receptors came from a middle-aged man who had recovered from COVID-19. The CDR3 runs from the conserved cysteine through the conserved F or W. A D gene is named only where the DNA matches it firmly. The listing skips clone size in some rows; elsewhere it reads once, few, many or a size class.

19	TRBV4-2	TRBD1	NA	TRBJ1-4	TGTGCCAGCAGCCAATTTGGGGGGACAGGGGGACCGATTAATGAAAAACTGTTTTTT	CASSQFGGTGGPINEKLFF
17	TRBV4-2	TRBD2	NA	TRBJ2-3	TGTGCCAGCAGCCAAGATGTAGCGGGTCTTTCGGGTGATACGCAGTATTTT	CASSQDVAGLSGDTQYF
15	TRBV4-3	NA	NA	TRBJ2-1	TGCGCCAGCAGCCAAGCGGGGAACCAGTACAATGAGCAGTTCTTC	CASSQAGNQYNEQFF
14	TRBV5-1	TRBD1	NA	TRBJ2-7	TGCGCCAGCAGCGGGTCGAACAGGGGGTACGAGCAGTACTTC	CASSGSNRGYEQYF
11	TRBV14	TRBD2	NA	TRBJ2-4	TGTGCCAGCAGCCCGGGAGGGATTCAGTACTTC	CASSPGGIQYF
13	TRBV6-1	NA	few	TRBJ2-5	TGTGCCAGCAGTGAAGCGGGGAGGGAGACCCAGTACTTC	CASSEAGRETQYF
13	TRBV14	NA	NA	TRBJ2-7	TGTGCCAGCAGTTACGGGACACCCTACGAGCAGTACTTC	CASSYGTPYEQYF
12	TRBV11-1	NA	NA	TRBJ2-7	TGTGCCAGCAGCCGGACAGTCTACGAGCAGTACTTC	CASSRTVYEQYF
14	TRBV19	TRBD2	NA	TRBJ2-1	TGTGCCAGTAGTACGGGGGGAGGTAAAAATGAGCAGTTCTTC	CASSTGGGKNEQFF
17	TRBV27	TRBD1	NA	TRBJ1-2	TGTGCCAGCAGTTATCCCTCCCTCGGACAGGGGGCCTATGGCTACACCTTC	CASSYPSLGQGAYGYTF
16	TRBV28	NA	many	TRBJ2-7	TGTGCCAGCAGTGCCCGGGGGAGAATCAGCTCCTACGAGCAGTACTTC	CASSARGRISSYEQYF
16	TRBV18	TRBD2	NA	TRBJ2-3	TGTGCCAGCTCTCCACGACGGGCGGGAGGCACAGATACGCAGTATTTT	CASSPRRAGGTDTQYF
15	TRBV5-1	TRBD1	NA	TRBJ1-1	TGCGCCAGCAGCACCGGGACAGTCATGAACACTGAAGCTTTCTTT	CASSTGTVMNTEAFF
14	TRBV3-1/TRBV3-2	TRBD2	NA	TRBJ2-1	TGTGCCAGCAGCCAGGGCGGGAGAGGCAATGAGCAGTTCTTC	CASSQGGRGNEQFF
14	TRBV6-5	NA	NA	TRBJ1-2	TGTGCCAGCAGTCCGACAGCGAACAACTATGGCTACACCTTC	CASSPTANNYGYTF
18	TRBV30	NA	NA	TRBJ1-3	TGTGCCTGGAGTGTATTACCCCCAGTGAGGTTCTCTGGAAACACCATATATTTT	CAWSVLPPVRFSGNTIYF
13	TRBV30	NA	once	TRBJ1-2	TGTGCCTGGAGTGTCGGGGATCGACATGGCTACACCTTC	CAWSVGDRHGYTF
13	TRBV2	NA	NA	TRBJ1-2	TGTGCCAGCCTCCGAGAGGATGGCTATGGCTACACCTTC	CASLREDGYGYTF
16	TRBV2	NA	NA	TRBJ1-1	TGTGCCAGCAGTGAGGGGGGGCCGACTATGAACACTGAAGCTTTCTTT	CASSEGGPTMNTEAFF
15	TRBV4-1	TRBD2	NA	TRBJ2-1	TGCGCCAGCAGCCCAGGGTTGACTAGCGGGAATGAGCAGTTCTTC	CASSPGLTSGNEQFF
12	TRBV30	TRBD1	NA	TRBJ2-3	TGTGCCTGGGGACAGGTGGCGGATACGCAGTATTTT	CAWGQVADTQYF
14	TRBV9	TRBD1	NA	TRBJ1-2	TGTGCCAGCAGCGTAGCTGGACAGGGTTGGGGCTACACCTTC	CASSVAGQGWGYTF
14	TRBV10-3	TRBD1	NA	TRBJ2-7	TGTGCCATCAGTGGTCAGGACAGGGTCTACGAGCAGTACTTC	CAISGQDRVYEQYF
16	TRBV28	NA	NA	TRBJ2-1	TGTGCCAGCAGTTTAATCGCGTCCGGCTCCTACAATGAGCAGTTCTTC	CASSLIASGSYNEQFF
17	TRBV5-4	TRBD1	NA	TRBJ2-2	TGTGCCAGCAGTCTGGGACAGGGAAACTCGAACACCGGGGAGCTGTTTTTT	CASSLGQGNSNTGELFF
13	TRBV7-3	NA	NA	TRBJ2-1	TGTGCCAGCAGCACGGGATTATACAATGAGCAGTTCTTC	CASSTGLYNEQFF
12	TRBV19	NA	NA	TRBJ1-1	TGTGCCAGTGCCCTGAGGAACACTGAAGCTTTCTTT	CASALRNTEAFF
13	TRBV14	TRBD1	NA	TRBJ2-1	TGTGCCAGCAGCCAATTGACAGGGAATGAGCAGTTCTTC	CASSQLTGNEQFF
14	TRBV14	TRBD1	NA	TRBJ2-7	TGTGCCAGCAGCCAAGACAGGGGGACCTACGAGCAGTACTTC	CASSQDRGTYEQYF
13	TRBV10-3	TRBD1	NA	TRBJ1-2	TGTGCCATCAGTGTTGAGGGGGCTTATGGCTACACCTTC	CAISVEGAYGYTF
16	TRBV18	NA	NA	TRBJ2-3	TGTGCCAGCTGCGCCACGGGATCTTGGGGTCAAGATACGCAGTATTTT	CASCATGSWGQDTQYF
13	TRBV11-3	TRBD2	NA	TRBJ2-5	TGTGCCAGCAGCAGGACTAGTTTGGAGACCCAGTACTTC	CASSRTSLETQYF
17	TRBV18	NA	NA	TRBJ2-2	TGTGCCAGCTCACCGGTTGGGGAGTTTACGAACACCGGGGAGCTGTTTTTT	CASSPVGEFTNTGELFF
14	TRBV7-2	NA	NA	TRBJ2-3	TGTGCCAGCAGCTTAGGTCGACAGACAGGCTCAGGGTATTTT	CASSLGRQTGSGYF
16	TRBV7-2	NA	NA	TRBJ1-6	TGTGCCAGCAGCTTAGAGGGCAGGGCATTAAATTCACCCCTCCACTTT	CASSLEGRALNSPLHF
15	TRBV19	NA	NA	TRBJ2-3	TGTGCCAGTAACTCAGGTCGCGTCGGCACAGATACGCAGTATTTT	CASNSGRVGTDTQYF
14	TRBV30	NA	few	TRBJ2-1	TGTGCCTGGAGTGTATTGGGCCCGTACAATGAGCAGTTCTTC	CAWSVLGPYNEQFF
15	TRBV7-2	TRBD1	few	TRBJ1-2	TGTGCCAGCAGCTCCACCCGACAGGGGGGACATGGCTACACCTTC	CASSSTRQGGHGYTF
12	TRBV3-1/TRBV3-2	NA	NA	TRBJ1-6	TGTGCCAGCAGCCAAGCTGGCACAAACCTCCACTTT	CASSQAGTNLHF
14	TRBV21-1	NA	NA	TRBJ1-5	TGTGCCAGCAGCAAAAACAGGGAGAATCAGCCCCAGCATTTT	CASSKNRENQPQHF
16	TRBV19	TRBD1	few	TRBJ1-4	TGTGCCACCGAGCCCCACAGGGGAATTACTAATGAAAAACTGTTTTTT	CATEPHRGITNEKLFF
15	TRBV18	TRBD1	NA	TRBJ1-2	TGTGCCAGCTCCCTCGGACAGGGTCAATACTATGGCTACACCTTC	CASSLGQGQYYGYTF
14	TRBV5-1	NA	NA	TRBJ1-1	TGCGCCAGCAGCTTGGGGCTGCCAAACACTGAAGCTTTCTTT	CASSLGLPNTEAFF
16	TRBV7-9	TRBD2	NA	TRBJ2-3	TGTGCCAGCAGCTCAGTGACTAGCGGCCCGACAGATACGCAGTATTTT	CASSSVTSGPTDTQYF
14	TRBV18	NA	NA	TRBJ1-2	TGTGCCAGCTCGTCGGGGAGGTCAAACTATGGCTACACCTTC	CASSSGRSNYGYTF